This T cell receptor (beta chain) is drawn from a study of blood T cells in healthy people across ages (dated by TCRdb to the mid-2010s). Notes on the research overall: In model experiments, template switching captured roughly one uniquely barcoded TCR beta cDNA molecule for every two T cells. To avoid experimental bias, donors of different ages were spread randomly across the sequencing lanes. The study measured age-related changes in TCR beta repertoire diversity using deep sequencing normalized with unique cDNA molecular identifiers. Four age groups were formed from the donors: young (average about 15 years), middle-aged (around 39), aged (approximately 60) and long-lived (approximately 80). The study analyzed two additional independent replicas of 1 million unique cDNA reads from the same blood draw for two donors, one aged 18 to 29 and one aged 80 or older.

Preparation of the library involved 5' RACE. TCRdb shows the sequencer as Illumina HiSeq 2500. A second PCR of roughly 6 to 12 cycles was run with a J-beta primer mix and a sample-barcoded 5' primer. Each TCR beta cDNA molecule received a unique molecular identifier from a template-switch 5' adaptor carrying 12 random nucleotides. Each sample yielded at least 3 million CDR3-containing paired-end reads. First-strand cDNA was synthesized from all RNA with the Mint cDNA synthesis kit, primed by a TRBC-specific oligonucleotide. Following uracil-DNA glycosylase treatment, a first 18-cycle PCR with universal primers M1SS and BC2_uni_R was performed on all cDNA. The study's own analysis went as follows. For normalization, 1 million high-quality reads, each with a distinct molecular identifier, were randomly selected from each sample. Instead of being binned into consensus sequences, reads with shared molecular identifiers were discarded. MiTCR, run with a Q25 quality threshold and the strictest error-elimination algorithm, handled CDR3 identification, clonotype clustering and error correction. Lower-bound total TCR beta diversity was estimated with a nonparametric unseen species model using Euler transformation. The public sequencing data were trimmed at Q25 with fastp and processed into clonotypes with MiXCR by TCRdb, which kept only in-frame beta chains. When rows share a CDR3 protein, they turn into one entry using the most common DNA and genes. For this entry, the V and J calls and clone size follow TCRdb and not the study's own pipeline. The sample table lists some 1.5 million distinct CDR3 sequences, about 30% of them with a count of one. The ten largest clones represent 7.7% of the sample.

Beyond this particular receptor, the publication reports: Because donor CMV infection status was unknown, age-related changes in expanded clonotypes were potentially confounded. Total diversity estimates from one million sequenced T cells were considered lower bounds and underestimates. Compared with the aged group, more naive CD4+ T cells, fewer expanded clones and increased TCR diversity were shown by the long-lived group, suggesting age selection. Observed TCR beta diversity per million T cells fell roughly linearly with age, and a significant reduction was already apparent by age around 40. Because profiling used bulk unsorted PBMCs, naive and antigen-experienced compartments could not be compared conclusively. Observed TCR beta diversity correlated strongly with the percentage of naive T cells measured by flow cytometry.

This clonotype was found many times. Its antigen has not been determined. Base qualities are not at hand, and no much larger clone is one base apart. For CDR1 and CDR2, the germline V gene lists SQVTM and ANQGSEA. Inclusive of the bounding cysteine and phenylalanine, the CDR3 is 14 residues long. This entry keeps only the CDR3 DNA: 42 bases, framed from base 1. Germline trimming amounts to 1 base on V and 5 bases on J, with 5 as the count of junction bases outside the gene matches. Systemically healthy Caucasian individuals from Russia, 39 in total and aged roughly 6 to 95 years, were included as donors. Approximately 9.3 milliliters of peripheral blood were collected from each donor into EDTA-treated Vacutainer tubes. Ficoll-Paque density-gradient centrifugation was used to isolate PBMCs, with at least 6 million obtained per sample. Total RNA was extracted from PBMCs with Trizol reagent, with at least 6 micrograms obtained per sample. Naive CD45RAhigh/CD27high T cell percentages were measured by flow cytometry on a PBMC aliquot from every donor.

Recombination connected TRBV29-1 to TRBJ2-1; TRBD2 fits 7 bases in the junction. The clonotype comes from a woman aged 25 to 45 in good health. The sample taken for sequencing was blood. Here is the DNA: TGCAGCGTTGAAGGCGGGAGAGCTAACAATGAGCAGTTCTTC. Its amino acids are CSVEGGRANNEQFF.